The rows below give T cell receptor beta chains drawn from one sample of a study of T-cell reconstitution after alpha-beta-depleted transplantation in children. TCRdb reprocessed the PCR reads with MiXCR, giving one entry per CDR3 protein. The sample consists of approximately 340,000 distinct CDR3 sequences, approximately 10% of them appearing once. Sequences were derived from PBMCs from the stem cell graft donor, sampled from the stem cell graft. These receptors were obtained from a human donor who donated a stem cell graft to a child with acute lymphoblastic leukemia. CDR3s include the opening cysteine and the closing phenylalanine or tryptophan. Each record gives: D gene, J gene, V gene, CDR3 length, clone size, CDR3 protein, CDR3 DNA. D genes are given only for firm matches. The size entry is marked missing in some rows and otherwise reads once, few, many or a size class.

TRBD1 | TRBJ1-6 | TRBV6-6 | 13 | few | CASSSGGGSPLHF | TGTGCCAGCAGTTCAGGGGGAGGCTCACCCCTCCACTTT
TRBD1 | TRBJ2-1 | TRBV12-3/TRBV12-4 | 16 | few | CASSRRQGAKDNEQFF | TGTGCCAGCAGCCGCAGACAGGGGGCGAAAGACAATGAGCAGTTCTTC
TRBD1 | TRBJ2-5 | TRBV12-3/TRBV12-4 | 17 | NA | CASSPKPGTGHQETQYF | TGTGCCAGCAGTCCCAAGCCAGGGACAGGTCACCAAGAGACCCAGTACTTC
NA | TRBJ1-1 | TRBV6-5 | 16 | few | CASSYAGGTLNTEAFF | TGTGCCAGCAGTTACGCCGGGGGGACTTTGAACACTGAAGCTTTCTTT
TRBD1 | TRBJ1-5 | TRBV4-1 | 16 | few | CASSQDYGTGGQPQHF | TGCGCCAGCAGCCAAGATTATGGAACAGGGGGGCAGCCCCAGCATTTT
NA | TRBJ2-7 | TRBV7-3 | 14 | many | CASSLNEVSYEQYF | TGTGCCAGCAGCTTAAACGAGGTTTCCTACGAGCAGTACTTC
NA | TRBJ1-5 | TRBV27 | 14 | many | CASSLHRSNQPQHF | TGTGCCAGCAGTTTACACAGATCCAATCAGCCCCAGCATTTT
TRBD1 | TRBJ2-7 | TRBV5-1 | 13 | many | CASRTGSSYEQYF | TGCGCCAGCAGGACAGGGAGCTCCTACGAGCAGTACTTC
NA | TRBJ2-7 | TRBV28 | 15 | NA | CASSPPGYSSYEQYF | TGTGCCAGCAGTCCACCCGGCTACTCGTCCTACGAGCAGTACTTC
NA | TRBJ2-1 | TRBV7-2 | 16 | few | CASSLDSSSRYNEQFF | TGTGCCAGCAGCTTAGATTCGAGTTCCCGATACAATGAGCAGTTCTTC
NA | TRBJ2-2 | TRBV7-8 | 16 | NA | CASSRLGGMVTGELFF | TGTGCCAGCAGCCGACTTGGCGGGATGGTGACCGGGGAGCTGTTTTTT
NA | TRBJ1-6 | TRBV4-1 | 17 | few | CASSPEGVGSYNSPLHF | TGCGCCAGCAGCCCCGAAGGGGTGGGCTCCTATAATTCACCCCTCCACTTT
NA | TRBJ2-5 | TRBV9 | 14 | many | CASSPRGGGETQYF | TGTGCCAGCAGCCCCCGAGGGGGAGGGGAGACCCAGTACTTC
TRBD2 | TRBJ2-7 | TRBV7-2 | 14 | NA | CASSLVSSSGRQYF | TGTGCCAGCAGCTTAGTATCCTCTAGCGGGAGGCAGTACTTC
TRBD2 | TRBJ2-7 | TRBV5-1 | 20 | few | CASSWTRRLAPEHRGPEQYF | TGCGCCAGCAGCTGGACGCGTCGACTAGCGCCCGAACATAGAGGGCCAGAGCAGTACTTC
TRBD1 | TRBJ1-5 | TRBV7-9 | 15 | few | CASSRQGDSNQPQHF | TGTGCCAGCAGCCGACAGGGGGATAGCAATCAGCCCCAGCATTTT
TRBD1 | TRBJ2-3 | TRBV29-1 | 13 | NA | CSVARGRADTQYF | TGCAGCGTTGCCAGGGGGCGCGCAGATACGCAGTATTTT
TRBD2 | TRBJ2-7 | TRBV7-9 | 17 | few | CASTARLAGLSSYEQYF | TGTGCCAGCACCGCGCGGCTAGCGGGCTTGAGCTCCTACGAGCAGTACTTC
NA | TRBJ2-7 | TRBV7-9 | 13 | many | CASSLVASYEQYF | TGTGCCAGCAGCTTAGTGGCCTCCTACGAGCAGTACTTC
TRBD2 | TRBJ2-3 | TRBV19 | 16 | NA | CASRPILAGYTDTQYF | TGTGCCAGCCGACCAATACTAGCGGGATACACAGATACGCAGTATTTT
NA | TRBJ1-1 | TRBV9 | 15 | few | CASSASLWGNTEAFF | TGTGCCAGCAGCGCGTCTCTTTGGGGGAACACTGAAGCTTTCTTT